This T cell receptor beta chain was documented in a study of PD-1 blockade in classical Hodgkin lymphoma. Study results and limitations: Patients with a complete response exhibited baseline diversity comparable to newly diagnosed patients. By C4D1, diversity of CD4+ TCRs had risen significantly, whereas that of CD8+ TCRs had not.

Method: immunoSEQ multiplex PCR; TCRdb's copy keeps in-frame clones and lacks some. This sample has around 17,000 clones, with around four fifths found just once. The CDR3 runs to 14 residues. Trimming took off 8 bases at V and 7 bases at J, with 18 bases between the two ends. Germline V gene lookup returns CDR1 SNHLY and CDR2 FYNNEI. Relapse was seen in all patients after autologous stem cell transplantation, and brentuximab vedotin exposure was variable. Magnetic negative selection served to purify CD4+ T cells out of PBMCs that had been thawed. Relapsed/refractory classical Hodgkin lymphoma patients had complete, partial or progressive responses. On this clone itself: The antigen is not known.

The sequence derives from a human donor with classical Hodgkin lymphoma. The chain recombines TRBV2 with TRBJ2-1; possibly TRBD1 for D (5 bases). This material consisted of CD4+ T cells from blood, taken at baseline. CDR3 residues: CASLEYFNRNEQFF. CDR3 coding DNA: TGTGCCAGCTTAGAGTATTTCAACAGGAATGAGCAGTTCTTC.